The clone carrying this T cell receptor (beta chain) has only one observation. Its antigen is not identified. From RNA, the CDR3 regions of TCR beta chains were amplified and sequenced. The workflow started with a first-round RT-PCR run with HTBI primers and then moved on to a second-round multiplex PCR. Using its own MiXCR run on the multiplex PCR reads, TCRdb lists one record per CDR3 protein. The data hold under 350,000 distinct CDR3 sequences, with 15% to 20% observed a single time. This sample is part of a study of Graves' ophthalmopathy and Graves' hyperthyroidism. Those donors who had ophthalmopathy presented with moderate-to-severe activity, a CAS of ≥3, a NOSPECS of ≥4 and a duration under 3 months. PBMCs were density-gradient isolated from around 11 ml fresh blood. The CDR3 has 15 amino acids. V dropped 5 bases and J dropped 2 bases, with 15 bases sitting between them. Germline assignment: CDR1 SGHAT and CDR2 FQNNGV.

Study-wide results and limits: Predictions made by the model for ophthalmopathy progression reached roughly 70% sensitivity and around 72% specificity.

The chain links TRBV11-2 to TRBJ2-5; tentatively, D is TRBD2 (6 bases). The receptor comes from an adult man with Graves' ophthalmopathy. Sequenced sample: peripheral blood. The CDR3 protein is CASSVIGGPQETQYF. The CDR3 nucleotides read TGTGCCAGCAGCGTCATTGGAGGGCCTCAAGAGACCCAGTACTTC.